This paragraph reports one T cell receptor beta chain. This clone has more than one count but fewer than ten. It has no known antigen specificity. Per-base quality was not reported, and no clone a single base away is much larger than it. The immunoSEQ Assay, a bias-controlled multiplex PCR, was used to amplify TCRbeta CDR3 regions from genomic DNA. The paper's data handling went like this. Nucleated cell counts per sample were estimated from amplification of reference gene primers within the assay. To quantify the absolute abundance of each unique TCRbeta CDR3 rearrangement, sequence reads were collapsed and filtered. For each sample, productive Simpson clonality was calculated as the square root of Simpson's diversity index across productive rearrangements. TCRdb mirrors the immuneACCESS table, restricted to in-frame sequences. Some clones are absent from its copies; in checked studies, under half trace to an unresolved V gene, and the reason for the others is unknown. V and J calls and clone size are copied from that table; D and trimming were computed from the DNA. This sample has fewer than 300,000 clones in its table, and less than 90% of those were observed once. Roughly 13% of the sample is in the top ten clones.

This record comes from a study of blood T cell repertoires in COVID-19 (TCRdb year 2020). General notes on the study: Collaborator samples came from the United States, Italy and Spain and covered acute and convalescent phases of COVID-19. Subjects who had been exposed to COVID-19, were actively infected with it, or had recovered from it provided the deeply sampled blood TCRbeta repertoires that made up the dataset. The sample metadata nearly always contained a de-identified subject ID, COVID-19 status, age in years and sex. The samples were drawn from two sources: the first 160 participants of the ongoing ImmuneRACE study, and 1,254 subjects contributed by 6 global collaborators. The prospective study material was composed of cDNA or gDNA derived from T cells, B-cell-depleted T cells, or PBMCs. The repertoires were made available in a free public database intended to serve as a resource for research on the immune response to SARS-CoV-2. Where available, HLA class I and class II types were obtained from metadata supplied by the sample provider rather than from assay-based typing. What the work shows at the level of the full study, not this receptor alone: How much clinical and demographic metadata was included differed by source and by participant, and the metadata was provided uncurated.

The CDR1 and CDR2 encoded by the germline V gene are SQVTM and ANQGSEA. The V end gives up 6 bases and the J end 8 bases, leaving 11 bases in the junction not matched to a gene. The CDR3 covers 14 residues, taking in both the cysteine and the phenylalanine. Only the CDR3 portion is preserved as DNA: 42 bases, with reading frame beginning at the first base. Whole blood was collected in K2EDTA tubes by collaborating institutions according to the institutions' own protocols. For TCRbeta analysis, collaborator samples were shipped as frozen whole blood, as isolated PBMCs, or as DNA extracted from either sample type.

Sequencing was carried out using peripheral blood. The source is a human donor in a cohort sampled during active COVID-19. Recombination connected TRBV29-1 to TRBJ2-1, and 9 bases in between align with TRBD2. The CDR3 in this case is CSVHAGGLIYEQFF. The DNA sequence reads TGCAGCGTCCACGCGGGAGGGCTTATATATGAGCAGTTCTTC.